Each of the 9 T cell receptor beta chains below was sequenced from the same sample in a study of Graves' ophthalmopathy and Graves' hyperthyroidism. RNA transcripts served as template for amplifying TCR beta CDR3 sequences. The library came from an HTBI-primed first-round RT-PCR and a second-round multiplex PCR. TCRdb used MiXCR to reprocess the multiplex PCR reads, holding one entry per CDR3 protein. The data show roughly 600,000 distinct CDR3 sequences, under 45% seen once. The sample comprised peripheral blood or thyroid tissue (not recorded which). All receptors derive from an adult man with Graves' hyperthyroidism.

The chain carries TRBV28 and TRBJ1-2; TRBD1 agrees at 11 bases. The J segment lost 8 bases and the V segment lost 5 bases, leaving 10 bases of the junction unmatched. The CDR3 has 15 amino acids. Germline assignment: CDR1 MDHEN and CDR2 SYDVKM. CDR3 sequence: CASSLTGQGVPGYTF. The CDR3 nucleotides read TGTGCCAGCAGTCTGACGGGACAGGGGGTCCCGGGCTACACCTTC.

This sequence joins TRBV6-5 and TRBJ1-2; D not resolved. V gave up 8 bases and J gave up 0 bases, with 28 bases separating them. This CDR3 has 19 residues. The V gene's germline CDR1 is MNHEY and CDR2 SVGAGI. CDR3 sequence (DNA): TGTGCCAGCTCACCGCTAAGGACGTCCCAGGAAGGCCCTAACTATGGCTACACCTTC. Protein: CASSPLRTSQEGPNYGYTF.

Regarding this clonotype: Because the CDR3 is missing its conserved closing phenylalanine or tryptophan, this is likely a read error. The limits of the CDR3 on the DNA are not certain, so only TCRdb's listed CDR3 is given. This sequence joins TRBV10-3 and TRBJ1-3; the table's D call of TRBD1 was not tested on the DNA. Per the germline V gene, CDR1 is ENHRY and CDR2 is SYGVKD. With termini counted, the CDR3 has 9 amino acids. The CDR3 sequence is CATGGQDNT.

The genes are TRBV12-3 or TRBV12-4 and TRBJ2-7, with 7 nucleotides matching TRBD2. V was clipped by 3 bases and J by 8 bases; unmatched bases: 10. This CDR3 comprises 14 residues. The CDR3 reads CASSLAGVVYKQYF. As DNA, the CDR3 is TGTGCCAGCAGTTTGGCGGGAGTAGTGTACAAGCAGTACTTC.

This clonotype was counted many times. The chain recombines TRBV7-3 with TRBJ2-5; 8 bases align to TRBD1. CDR1 is SGHTA, CDR2 FQGTGA, per germline. The V segment lost 5 bases and the J segment 5 bases; nucleotides outside the gene matches: 10. The CDR3 totals 15 residues. This CDR3 is CASSQRQGSGETQYF. Here the CDR3 DNA reads TGTGCCAGCAGCCAAAGACAGGGGTCGGGGGAGACCCAGTACTTC.

The chain carries TRBV19 and TRBJ2-2; the D gene is possibly TRBD1 (6 bases). The V gene's germline CDR1 is LNHDA and CDR2 SQIVND (reference sequence). Trimming removed 6 bases from V and 3 bases from J, with 11 bases in between. This CDR3 contains 14 residues. Here the CDR3 reads CASRDRSDTGELFF. CDR3 coding DNA: TGTGCCAGTAGGGACAGATCGGACACCGGGGAGCTGTTTTTT.

The sample holds many counts of this clonotype. The genes are TRBV7-8 and TRBJ2-7; 10 bases align to TRBD2. Germline V gene sequence: CDR1 SGHVS, CDR2 FQNEAQ. The junction had 6 bases not matched to a gene; V was cut back by 3 bases and J by 4 bases. The CDR3 consists of 15 residues. In DNA, the CDR3 is TGTGCCAGCAGCTTCGGACTAGCGGCTCAATACGAGCAGTACTTC. Its protein product is CASSFGLAAQYEQYF.

This chain joins TRBV7-3 and TRBJ2-2; no clear D gene. V was trimmed by 2 bases and J by 4 bases, leaving 8 bases between them. The CDR3 totals 14 residues. Germline V gene sequence: CDR1 SGHTA, CDR2 FQGTGA. The CDR3 protein is CASSLLGPTGELFF. CDR3 nucleotides: TGTGCCAGCAGCTTACTAGGACCCACCGGGGAGCTGTTTTTT. The full variable domain, rest sourced from reference TRBV7-3 and TRBJ2-2, is GAGVSQTPSNKVTEKGKYVELRCDPISGHTALYWYRQSLGQGPEFLIYFQGTGAADDSGLPNDRFFAVRPEGSVSTLKIQRTERGDSAVYLCASSLLGPTGELFFGEGSRLTVL.

This clonotype appeared many times. The chain combines TRBV20-1 with TRBJ2-7; 7 positions agree with TRBD1. This CDR3 contains 13 residues. V gave up 4 bases and J gave up 2 bases; unmatched junction bases: 5. CDR1 is DFQATT and CDR2 is SNEGSKA in the germline V gene (reference sequence). As DNA, the CDR3 is TGCAGTGCTAACAGGGGTCGGGCCTACGAGCAGTACTTC. Translation: CSANRGRAYEQYF.